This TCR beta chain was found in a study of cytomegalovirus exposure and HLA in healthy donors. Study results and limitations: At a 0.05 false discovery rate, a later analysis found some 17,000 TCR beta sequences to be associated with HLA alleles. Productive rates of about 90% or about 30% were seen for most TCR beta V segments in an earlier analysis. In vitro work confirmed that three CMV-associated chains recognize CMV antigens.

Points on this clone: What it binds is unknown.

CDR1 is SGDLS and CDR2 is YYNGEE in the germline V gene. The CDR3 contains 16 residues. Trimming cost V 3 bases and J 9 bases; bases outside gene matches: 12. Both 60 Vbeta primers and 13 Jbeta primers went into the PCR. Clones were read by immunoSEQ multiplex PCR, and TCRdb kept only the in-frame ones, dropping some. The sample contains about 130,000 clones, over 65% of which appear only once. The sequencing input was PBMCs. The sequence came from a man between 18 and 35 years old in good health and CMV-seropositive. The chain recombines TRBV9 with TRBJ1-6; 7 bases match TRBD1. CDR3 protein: CASSGTGVFIGSPLHF. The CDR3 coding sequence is TGTGCCAGCAGCGGAACAGGGGTTTTTATTGGTTCACCCCTCCACTTT.